One and the same sample provided the 23 T cell receptor beta chains below, sequenced in a study of identical twins. A single record per CDR3 protein comes from TCRdb applying MiXCR to the 5' RACE reads. The sample includes 1.5 million to 2 million distinct CDR3 sequences, around 33% seen only once; the top ten take approximately 0.29%. The sample was cord blood. Source of these receptors: a newborn girl in good health.

This chain connects TRBV3-1 to TRBJ1-5; D gene uncertain. V was trimmed by 2 bases and J by 0 bases, leaving 5 bases between them. Germline V lookup: CDR1 LGHDT, CDR2 YNNKEL (reference sequence). The CDR3 has 14 amino acids. The CDR3 sequence is CASSQRHSNQPQHF. CDR3 coding DNA: TGTGCCAGCAGCCAAAGACATAGCAATCAGCCCCAGCATTTT.

The CDR3 DNA follows: TGTGCCTCGAGTAGGTTCTTCTCCGGCGCGACAGGACATAGCACAGATACGCAGTATTTT. Encoded protein: CASSRFFSGATGHSTDTQYF. The chain is built from TRBV7-2 and TRBJ2-3; tentatively, D is TRBD1 (6 bases). CDR3 length: 20 amino acids. Trimming shortened V by 11 bases and J by 0 bases, and 33 bases separated the two germline ends. Germline V gene lookup returns CDR1 SGHTA and CDR2 FQGNSA.

This clonotype was counted between two and nine times. This sequence joins TRBV2 and TRBJ2-7; 10 bases agree with TRBD1. This CDR3 is built from 16 residues. In germline, CDR1 is SNHLY, CDR2 FYNNEI. Trimming removed 5 bases from V and 3 bases from J; junction bases left unmatched: 10. This CDR3 is CASSNRDRGGDYEQYF. The CDR3 nucleotides read TGTGCCAGCAGTAACCGGGACAGGGGAGGGGACTACGAGCAGTACTTC.

The chain joins TRBV24-1 to TRBJ2-5; D is possibly TRBD1 or TRBD2 (5 bases each). This CDR3 is 12 amino acids long. Per germline, CDR1 KGHDR and CDR2 SFDVKD. Trimming removed 6 bases from V and 7 bases from J, with 11 bases in between. The CDR3 region has the DNA TGTGCCACCAGTAGGGACCGGGCGACCCAGTACTTC. Translating gives CATSRDRATQYF.

This clonotype has more than one count but fewer than ten. V gene TRBV27 combines with J gene TRBJ2-3, with D possibly matching TRBD2 (6 bases). Germline CDR1 is MNHEY and CDR2 is SMNVEV (reference sequence). V lost 4 bases, J lost 4 bases, and 21 bases lay in between. The CDR3 spans 17 residues. The DNA of the CDR3 is TGTGCCAGCAGTTCTCTCCCTATGTGGTCGGGGGCAGATACGCAGTATTTT. Encoded protein: CASSSLPMWSGADTQYF.

The table lists this clonotype with a count of one. CDR3 sequence reads: CASSFGGDGTDTQYF. Written as DNA, the CDR3 is TGTGCCAGCAGTTTCGGCGGGGACGGCACAGATACGCAGTATTTT. V and J are TRBV12-3 or TRBV12-4 and TRBJ2-3, with D maybe TRBD2 (6 bases). Trimming pared 3 bases from V and 1 base from J, leaving 11 bases between. This CDR3 region has 15 residues.

This clonotype was counted many times. The rearrangement links TRBV5-1 to TRBJ2-1, with D possibly matching TRBD2 (5 bases). The CDR3 length is 15 residues. The V gene lost 2 bases and the J gene lost 0 bases, with 9 bases spanning the gap. Germline CDR1 and CDR2: SGHRS and YFSETQ. Written as DNA, the CDR3 is TGCGCCAGCAGCTTTGGGAGAAGCTCCTACAATGAGCAGTTCTTC. Its translation: CASSFGRSSYNEQFF.

This clonotype was observed a handful of times. The chain combines TRBV11-2 with TRBJ2-7, with a weak D call TRBD2 (5 bases). Germline values: CDR1 SGHAT, CDR2 FQNNGV. There are 14 residues in the CDR3. V was pared by 5 bases and J by 2 bases, with 13 bases between. This chain's CDR3 is CASSLTRRAYEQYF. The CDR3 DNA follows: TGTGCCAGCAGCCTCACTAGGCGGGCCTACGAGCAGTACTTC. Full variable domain (remainder filled in from reference TRBV11-2 and TRBJ2-7): EAGVAQSPRYKIIEKRQSVAFWCNPISGHATLYWYQQILGQGPKLLIQFQNNGVVDDSQLPKDRFSAERLKGVDSTLKIQPAKLEDSAVYLCASSLTRRAYEQYFGPGTRLTVT.

This clonotype was counted a few times. The genes are TRBV6-5 and TRBJ1-2; no clear D. CDR1 and CDR2 from the germline V gene are MNHEY and SVGAGI. The CDR3 is 13 residues long. Trimming stripped 2 bases from V and 6 bases from J, with 10 bases between. DNA for the CDR3: TGTGCCAGCAGTTACCCCGATGGAGATGGCTACACCTTC. Its translation: CASSYPDGDGYTF.

There are a few counts of this clonotype. V gene TRBV21-1 combines with J gene TRBJ2-1. TRBV21-1 is tagged as a pseudogene. This CDR3 comprises 20 residues. For the CDR3, the DNA is TGTGCCAGCAGCAAAGCCAGACAAGCTCCTTACCCTAGCTCCTACAATGAGCAGTTCTTC. This translates into CASSKARQAPYPSSYNEQFF.

This clonotype was counted a few times. The chain's CDR3 is CASQTQGDNEQFF. The CDR3, as DNA: TGTGCCAGCCAGACCCAAGGGGACAATGAGCAGTTCTTC. This chain connects TRBV2 to TRBJ2-1; TRBD1 might be the D (5 bases). Looked up from germline, CDR1 is SNHLY and CDR2 is FYNNEI. Between the trimmed V and J ends, which lost 8 bases and 5 bases, there was a span of 13 bases. The CDR3 length is 13 residues. Full variable domain (rest looked up from reference TRBV2 and TRBJ2-1): EPEVTQTPSHQVTQMGQEVILRCVPISNHLYFYWYRQILGQKVEFLVSFYNNEISEKSEIFDDQFSVERPDGSNFTLKIRSTKLEDSAMYFCASQTQGDNEQFFGPGTRLTVL.

The chain carries TRBV5-1 and TRBJ2-1, with 7 bases identical to TRBD2. There are 15 residues in the CDR3. Germline CDR1 reads SGHRS; CDR2 reads YFSETQ. V lost 2 bases and J lost 3; bases outside the gene matches: 5. The CDR3 DNA is TGCGCCAGCAGCTTTCGAGCGGGAAACTACAATGAGCAGTTCTTC. Amino acids: CASSFRAGNYNEQFF.

The chain has TRBV29-1 and TRBJ2-1, with 9 positions matching TRBD1. Germline CDR1 SQVTM, CDR2 ANQGSEA. The V and J ends lost 4 bases and 7 bases, in that order; junction bases with no gene match: 8. CDR3 size: 14 residues. The CDR3 bases are TGCAGCGTTGGAAAGGGACAGGGAGCGAATGAGCAGTTCTTC. The encoded protein is CSVGKGQGANEQFF.

The rearrangement uses TRBV29-1 and TRBJ2-5; D is perhaps TRBD2 (5 bases). CDR1 and CDR2 (germline): SQVTM, ANQGSEA. This CDR3 spans 13 amino acids. The CDR3 spells CGGLTIGKETQYF. The CDR3 DNA is TGCGGCGGTCTGACTATCGGGAAAGAGACCCAGTACTTC.

V gene TRBV5-1 combines with J gene TRBJ1-2; D ambiguous. The germline gives CDR1 SGHRS, CDR2 YFSETQ. CDR3 size: 15 residues. Trimming stripped 0 bases from V and 4 bases from J, with 13 bases between. The CDR3 region is CASSLGGYSSYGYTF. CDR3 DNA: TGCGCCAGCAGCTTGGGGGGATACTCGAGCTATGGCTACACCTTC.

The gene calls are TRBV27 and TRBJ1-2, with TRBD1 identical over 9 bases. The germline V gene encodes CDR1 MNHEY and CDR2 SMNVEV (reference sequence). The CDR3 runs to 17 residues. J gave up 5 bases and V 5 bases, and 15 bases lay outside the gene matches. The CDR3 nucleotides are TGTGCCAGCAGTCCGCACAGGGGGCTAAGGGAAAAGTATGGCTACACCTTC. Its translation is CASSPHRGLREKYGYTF.

This chain's CDR3 is CASSRQAATGHFSGANVLTF. CDR3 coding DNA: TGCGCCAGCAGCCGGCAAGCTGCGACAGGTCACTTCTCTGGGGCCAACGTCCTGACTTTC. J is TRBJ2-6 and V is TRBV4-1; a possible D gene is TRBD1 (6 bases). This CDR3 contains 20 residues. CDR1 and CDR2 (germline): MGHRA, YSYEKL. V was pared by 4 bases and J by 0 bases, with 22 bases between.

The CDR3 DNA reads TGTGCCAGCAGTTACTCGAACCTAGCGGGGGTCTACAATGAGCAGTACTTC. Its translation is CASSYSNLAGVYNEQYF. The chain joins TRBV6-5 to TRBJ2-7; 10 bases line up with TRBD2. CDR1 is MNHEY, CDR2 SVGAGI, per germline. This CDR3 region has 17 residues. Trimming removed 0 bases from V and 7 bases from J; junction bases left unmatched: 12.

This clonotype was observed a handful of times. The chain couples TRBV5-1 to TRBJ2-2; D is unclear. Trimming removed 1 base from V and 1 base from J, with 5 bases in between. Germline values: CDR1 SGHRS, CDR2 YFSETQ. The CDR3 spans 14 residues. CDR3 region: CASSLNGNTGELFF. The CDR3 nucleotides are TGCGCCAGCAGCTTGAATGGGAACACCGGGGAGCTGTTTTTT.

The chain recombines TRBV20-1 with TRBJ1-5; D is uncertain. V was cut by 4 bases and J by 5 bases, with 12 bases left in between. Germline V lookup: CDR1 DFQATT, CDR2 SNEGSKA (reference sequence). CDR3 length: 13 amino acids. The CDR3 loop is CSAIIGRDQPQHF. For the CDR3, the DNA is TGCAGTGCTATAATAGGGCGGGATCAGCCCCAGCATTTT.

Concerning this clonotype: One end of the junction fails to match germline, which may point to a read error. The CDR3 spells CASSPTAGNTEAFF. CDR3 nucleotide sequence: TGTGCCAGCAGCCCAACAGCGGGAAACACTGAAGCTTTCTTT. This chain connects TRBV5-1 to TRBJ1-1; D is unresolved. The CDR3 totals 14 residues. Germline lookup yields CDR1 SGHRS and CDR2 YFSETQ.

This clonotype was detected only a few times. The chain is built from TRBV3-1 and TRBJ1-2; weak D call: TRBD1 (5 bases). The length of the CDR3 is 14 residues. Per germline, CDR1 LGHDT and CDR2 YNNKEL (reference sequence). V was clipped by 4 bases and J by 4 bases, with 13 bases between them. The CDR3 region is CASSPGAGTYGYTF. The CDR3 DNA sequence: TGTGCCAGCAGCCCGGGCGCAGGGACCTATGGCTACACCTTC. Full variable domain (remainder filled in from reference TRBV3-1 and TRBJ1-2): DTAVSQTPKYLVTQMGNDKSIKCEQNLGHDTMYWYKQDSKKFLKIMFSYNNKELIINETVPNRFSPKSPDKAHLNLHINSLELGDSAVYFCASSPGAGTYGYTFGSGTRLTVV.

A single count supports this clonotype. The V call is TRBV29-1, the J call TRBJ2-4, with D maybe TRBD2 (6 bases). Germline V gene sequence: CDR1 SQVTM, CDR2 ANQGSEA. Trimming shortened V by 3 bases and J by 15 bases, and 6 bases separated the two germline ends. The CDR3 loop spans 8 amino acids. The CDR3 DNA reads as TGCAGCGTTGACGGGAGGTACTTC. Amino acids: CSVDGRYF.